This record looks at one T cell receptor (beta chain) sequence and its context. Its antigen remains unknown. PCR employed 60 Vbeta and 13 Jbeta primers. Some clones are missing from TCRdb's copy, which holds only in-frame ones; the method was immunoSEQ multiplex PCR. The sample shows some 130,000 clones, about four fifths of them seen only once. V shed 3 bases, J shed 5 bases, and the junction held 13 bases outside the gene matches. Germline-derived CDR1 and CDR2 are LGHNA and YNFKEQ. This CDR3 has 17 residues. Each donor's status was that of a healthy bone marrow donor. This entry comes from a study of cytomegalovirus exposure and HLA in healthy donors. Study summary: Counted in an early data release were 65 million to 100 million unique TCRs from HLA-typed donors. Researchers found that just over 80% of fewer than 450 genotyped donors fell within the Caucasian-associated ancestry cluster. Study-wide points: In a later analysis, common viral pathogens appeared linked to several of the most significant clusters.

The TCR comes from a male donor in good health and CMV-seronegative. Sequencing was carried out using PBMCs. V is TRBV4-2 and J is TRBJ2-7; 10 bases line up with TRBD1. CDR3 bases: TGTGCCAGCAGCCATTCCATTCCGGGACAGGGGATCCACGAGCAGTACTTC. Its translation: CASSHSIPGQGIHEQYF.